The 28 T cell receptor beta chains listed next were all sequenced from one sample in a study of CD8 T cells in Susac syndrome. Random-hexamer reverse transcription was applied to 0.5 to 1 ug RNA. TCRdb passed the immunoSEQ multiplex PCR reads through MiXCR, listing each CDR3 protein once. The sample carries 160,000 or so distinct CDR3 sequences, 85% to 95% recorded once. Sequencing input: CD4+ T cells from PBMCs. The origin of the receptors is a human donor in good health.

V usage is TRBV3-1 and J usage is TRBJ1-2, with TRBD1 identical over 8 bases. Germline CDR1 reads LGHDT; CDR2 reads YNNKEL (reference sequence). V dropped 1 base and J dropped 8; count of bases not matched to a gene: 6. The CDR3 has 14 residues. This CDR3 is CASSQVWTGMGYTF. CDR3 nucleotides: TGTGCCAGCAGCCAAGTGTGGACAGGGATGGGCTACACCTTC.

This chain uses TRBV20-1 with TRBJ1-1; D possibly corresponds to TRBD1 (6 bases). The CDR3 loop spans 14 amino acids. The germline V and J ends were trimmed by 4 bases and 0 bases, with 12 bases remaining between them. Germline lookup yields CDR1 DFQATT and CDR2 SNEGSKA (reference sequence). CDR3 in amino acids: CSAMGQGLNTEAFF. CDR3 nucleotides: TGCAGTGCTATGGGGCAGGGGCTGAACACTGAAGCTTTCTTT.

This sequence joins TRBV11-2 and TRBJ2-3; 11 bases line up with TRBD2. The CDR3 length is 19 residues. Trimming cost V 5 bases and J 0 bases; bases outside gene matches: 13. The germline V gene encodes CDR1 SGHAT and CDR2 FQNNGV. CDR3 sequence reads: CASSRLGSGGVRSTDTQYF. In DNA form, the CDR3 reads TGTGCCAGCAGCCGCCTTGGTAGCGGGGGGGTACGAAGCACAGATACGCAGTATTTT. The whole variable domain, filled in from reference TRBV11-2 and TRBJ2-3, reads EAGVAQSPRYKIIEKRQSVAFWCNPISGHATLYWYQQILGQGPKLLIQFQNNGVVDDSQLPKDRFSAERLKGVDSTLKIQPAKLEDSAVYLCASSRLGSGGVRSTDTQYFGPGTRLTVL.

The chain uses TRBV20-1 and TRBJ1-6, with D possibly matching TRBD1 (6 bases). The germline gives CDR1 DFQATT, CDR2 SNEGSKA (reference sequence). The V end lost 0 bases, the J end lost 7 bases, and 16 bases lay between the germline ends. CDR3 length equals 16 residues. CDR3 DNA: TGCAGTGCTAGAGAGGAGTTTAAGGGGGAGAATTCACCCCTCCACTTT. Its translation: CSAREEFKGENSPLHF.

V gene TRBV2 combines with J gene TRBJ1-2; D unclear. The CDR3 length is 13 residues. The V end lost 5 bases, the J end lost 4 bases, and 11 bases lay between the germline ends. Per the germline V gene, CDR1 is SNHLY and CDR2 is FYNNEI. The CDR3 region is CASSPDGTYGYTF. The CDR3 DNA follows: TGTGCCAGCAGTCCCGACGGAACCTATGGCTACACCTTC.

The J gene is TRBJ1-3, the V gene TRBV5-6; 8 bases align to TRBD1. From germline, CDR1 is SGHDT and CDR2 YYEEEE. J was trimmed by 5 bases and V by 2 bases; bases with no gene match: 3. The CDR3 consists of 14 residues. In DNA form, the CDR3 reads TGTGCCAGCAGCTTTGACAGGGGACGAAACACCATATATTTT. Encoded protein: CASSFDRGRNTIYF.

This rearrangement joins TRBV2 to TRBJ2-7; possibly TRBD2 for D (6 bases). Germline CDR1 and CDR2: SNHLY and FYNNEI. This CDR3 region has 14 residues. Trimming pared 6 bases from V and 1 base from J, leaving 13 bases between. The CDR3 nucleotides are TGTGCCAGCAGCTCGGACTATGGATCCTACGAGCAGTACTTC. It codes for CASSSDYGSYEQYF.

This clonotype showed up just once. The CDR3 nucleotides read TGCGCCAGCAGCCCAAGGTCGGGGAGCCAAGAGACCCAGTACTTC. As protein: CASSPRSGSQETQYF. This sequence joins TRBV5-1 and TRBJ2-5, with a tentative D call TRBD2 (5 bases). Germline V CDR1 and CDR2: SGHRS, YFSETQ. This CDR3 has 15 residues. V was cut by 4 bases and J by 1 base, with 14 bases left in between.

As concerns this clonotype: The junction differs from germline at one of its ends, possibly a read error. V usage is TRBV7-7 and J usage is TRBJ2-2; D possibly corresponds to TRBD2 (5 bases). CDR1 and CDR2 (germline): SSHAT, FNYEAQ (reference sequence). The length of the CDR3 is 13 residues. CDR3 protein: CASGLLEAGELFF. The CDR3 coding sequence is TGTGCCAGCGGCTTATTGGAGGCCGGGGAGCTGTTTTTT.

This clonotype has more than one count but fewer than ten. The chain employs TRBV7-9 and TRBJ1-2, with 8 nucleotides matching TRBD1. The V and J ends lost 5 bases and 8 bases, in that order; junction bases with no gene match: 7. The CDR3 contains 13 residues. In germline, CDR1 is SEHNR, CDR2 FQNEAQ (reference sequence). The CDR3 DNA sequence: TGTGCCAGCAGCCCCGGACAGGGTGACGGCTACACCTTC. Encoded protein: CASSPGQGDGYTF.

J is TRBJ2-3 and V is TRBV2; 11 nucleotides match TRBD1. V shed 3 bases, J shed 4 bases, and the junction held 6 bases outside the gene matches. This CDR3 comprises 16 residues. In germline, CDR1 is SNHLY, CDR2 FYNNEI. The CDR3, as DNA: TGTGCCAGCAGTGAGGGACAGGGGGTGGTATCAGATACGCAGTATTTT. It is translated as CASSEGQGVVSDTQYF.

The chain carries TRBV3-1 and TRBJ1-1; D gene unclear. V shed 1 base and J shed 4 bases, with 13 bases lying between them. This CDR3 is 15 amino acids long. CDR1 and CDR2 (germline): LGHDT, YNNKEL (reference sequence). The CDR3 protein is CASSQASAPSTEAFF. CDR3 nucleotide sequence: TGTGCCAGCAGCCAAGCGTCCGCCCCGAGCACTGAAGCTTTCTTT.

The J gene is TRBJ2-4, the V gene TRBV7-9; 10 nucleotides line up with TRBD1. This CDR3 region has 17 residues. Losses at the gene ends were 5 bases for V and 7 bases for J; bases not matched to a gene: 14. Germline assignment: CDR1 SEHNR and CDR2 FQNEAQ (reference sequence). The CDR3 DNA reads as TGTGCCAGCAGCCCCGGGACAGGGGTTCCTCAGGGGAACATTCAGTACTTC. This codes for CASSPGTGVPQGNIQYF.

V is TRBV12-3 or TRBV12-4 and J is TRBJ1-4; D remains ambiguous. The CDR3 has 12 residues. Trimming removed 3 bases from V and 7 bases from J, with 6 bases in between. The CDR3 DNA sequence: TGTGCCAGCAGTTTTCTCGGTGAAAAACTGTTTTTT. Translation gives CASSFLGEKLFF.

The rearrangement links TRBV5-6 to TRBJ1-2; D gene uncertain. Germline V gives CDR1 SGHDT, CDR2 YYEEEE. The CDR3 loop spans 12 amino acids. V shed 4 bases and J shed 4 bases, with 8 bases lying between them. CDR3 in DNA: TGTGCCAGCAGCACCGTTGGCTATGGCTACACCTTC. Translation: CASSTVGYGYTF.

CDR3: CASSYSGVGNSPLHF. The CDR3, as DNA: TGTGCCAGCAGTTACTCGGGGGTGGGTAATTCACCCCTCCACTTT. The V and J genes are TRBV6-5 and TRBJ1-6; possibly TRBD1 for D (5 bases). The CDR3 loop spans 15 amino acids. Germline V gene lookup returns CDR1 MNHEY and CDR2 SVGAGI. V lost 0 bases to trimming and J lost 6 bases, with 9 bases between them.

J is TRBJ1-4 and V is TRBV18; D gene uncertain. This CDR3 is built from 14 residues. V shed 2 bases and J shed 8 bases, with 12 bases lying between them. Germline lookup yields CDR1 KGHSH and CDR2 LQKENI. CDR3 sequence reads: CASSPDEQSEKLFF. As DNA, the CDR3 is TGTGCCAGCTCACCAGACGAGCAGAGCGAAAAACTGTTTTTT.

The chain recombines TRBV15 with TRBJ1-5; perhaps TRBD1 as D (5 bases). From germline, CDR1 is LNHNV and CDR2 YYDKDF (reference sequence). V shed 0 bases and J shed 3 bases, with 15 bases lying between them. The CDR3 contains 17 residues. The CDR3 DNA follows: TGTGCCACCAGCAGAGAAGAGGGTACAGGCGCCAATCAGCCCCAGCATTTT. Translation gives CATSREEGTGANQPQHF.

Here the CDR3 reads CSARTDRVQETQYF. The CDR3 DNA reads TGCAGTGCTCGGACCGACAGGGTCCAAGAGACCCAGTACTTC. The rearrangement uses TRBV20-1 and TRBJ2-5, with TRBD1 matching over 7 bases. J gave up 1 base and V 5 bases, and 7 bases lay outside the gene matches. This CDR3 is 14 amino acids long. CDR1 and CDR2 (germline): DFQATT, SNEGSKA (reference sequence).

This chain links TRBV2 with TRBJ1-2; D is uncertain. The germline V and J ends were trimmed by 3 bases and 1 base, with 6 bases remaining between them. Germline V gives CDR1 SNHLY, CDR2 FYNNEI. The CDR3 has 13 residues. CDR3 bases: TGTGCCAGCAGTGACAGAAATAACTATGGCTACACCTTC. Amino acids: CASSDRNNYGYTF.

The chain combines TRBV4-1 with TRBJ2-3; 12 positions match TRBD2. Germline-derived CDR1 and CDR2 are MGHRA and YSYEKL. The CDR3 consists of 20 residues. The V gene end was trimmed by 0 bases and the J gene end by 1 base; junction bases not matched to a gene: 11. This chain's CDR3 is CASSQDTLAGGPWGTDTQYF. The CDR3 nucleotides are TGCGCCAGCAGCCAAGATACCCTAGCGGGGGGGCCGTGGGGCACAGATACGCAGTATTTT.

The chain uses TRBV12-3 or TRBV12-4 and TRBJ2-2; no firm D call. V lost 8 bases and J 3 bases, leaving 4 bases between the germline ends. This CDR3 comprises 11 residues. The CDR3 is CASRDTGELFF. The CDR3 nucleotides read TGTGCCAGCCGAGACACCGGGGAGCTGTTTTTT.

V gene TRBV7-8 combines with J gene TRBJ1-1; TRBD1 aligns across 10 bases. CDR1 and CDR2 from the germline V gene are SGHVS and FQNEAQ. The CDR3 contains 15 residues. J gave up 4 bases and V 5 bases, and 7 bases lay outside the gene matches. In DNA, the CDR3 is TGTGCCAGCAGCCGACAGGGGGCTATGCTCACTGAAGCTTTCTTT. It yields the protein CASSRQGAMLTEAFF.

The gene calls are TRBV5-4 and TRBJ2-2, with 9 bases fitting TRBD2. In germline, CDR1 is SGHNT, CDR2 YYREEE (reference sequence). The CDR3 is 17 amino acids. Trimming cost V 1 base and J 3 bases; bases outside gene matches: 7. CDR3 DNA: TGTGCCAGCAGCTTGAACCGCGGGGGGGCCTACACCGGGGAGCTGTTTTTT. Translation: CASSLNRGGAYTGELFF.

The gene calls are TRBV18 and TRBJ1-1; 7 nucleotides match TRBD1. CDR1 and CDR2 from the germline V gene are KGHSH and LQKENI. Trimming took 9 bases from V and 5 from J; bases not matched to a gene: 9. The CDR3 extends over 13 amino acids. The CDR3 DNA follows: TGTGCCAGTTTACAGGGGAGAGAAACTGAAGCTTTCTTT. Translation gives CASLQGRETEAFF.

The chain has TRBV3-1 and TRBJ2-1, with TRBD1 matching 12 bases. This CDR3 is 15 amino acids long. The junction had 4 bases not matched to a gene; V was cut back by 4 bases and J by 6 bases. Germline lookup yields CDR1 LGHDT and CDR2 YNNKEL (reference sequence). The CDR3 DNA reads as TGTGCCAGCAGCCCCGGGACAGGGGGCTTCAATGAGCAGTTCTTC. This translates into CASSPGTGGFNEQFF.

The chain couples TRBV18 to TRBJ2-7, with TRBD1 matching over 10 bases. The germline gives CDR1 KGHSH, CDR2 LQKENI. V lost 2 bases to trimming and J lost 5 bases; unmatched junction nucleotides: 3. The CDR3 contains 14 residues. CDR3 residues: CASSPGQGEDEQYF. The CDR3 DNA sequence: TGTGCCAGCTCACCAGGACAGGGGGAGGACGAGCAGTACTTC.

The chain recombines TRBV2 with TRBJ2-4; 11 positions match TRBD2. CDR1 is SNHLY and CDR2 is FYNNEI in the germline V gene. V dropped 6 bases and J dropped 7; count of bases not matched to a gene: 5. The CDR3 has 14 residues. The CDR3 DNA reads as TGTGCCAGCAGCGAGACTAGCGGGGTTAACATTCAGTACTTC. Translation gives CASSETSGVNIQYF.